This TCR beta chain was retrieved from a study of siplizumab effects on memory and regulatory T cells. V lost 5 bases, J lost 6 bases, and 5 bases lay in between. Germline lookup yields CDR1 DFQATT and CDR2 SNEGSKA (reference sequence). The CDR3 runs 10 residues. This clone appeared once. TCRdb keeps only in-frame clones here, not all; method: immunoSEQ multiplex PCR. The table shows 120,000 or so clones, with around nine tenths occurring only once. The chain carries TRBV20-1 and TRBJ2-1, with D uncertain. This clonotype was obtained from a human donor in good health. Sequencing was carried out using CD4+ T cells sorted from blood. CDR3 sequence (DNA): TGCAGTGCTGGACGCAATGAGCAGTTCTTC. This encodes CSAGRNEQFF.